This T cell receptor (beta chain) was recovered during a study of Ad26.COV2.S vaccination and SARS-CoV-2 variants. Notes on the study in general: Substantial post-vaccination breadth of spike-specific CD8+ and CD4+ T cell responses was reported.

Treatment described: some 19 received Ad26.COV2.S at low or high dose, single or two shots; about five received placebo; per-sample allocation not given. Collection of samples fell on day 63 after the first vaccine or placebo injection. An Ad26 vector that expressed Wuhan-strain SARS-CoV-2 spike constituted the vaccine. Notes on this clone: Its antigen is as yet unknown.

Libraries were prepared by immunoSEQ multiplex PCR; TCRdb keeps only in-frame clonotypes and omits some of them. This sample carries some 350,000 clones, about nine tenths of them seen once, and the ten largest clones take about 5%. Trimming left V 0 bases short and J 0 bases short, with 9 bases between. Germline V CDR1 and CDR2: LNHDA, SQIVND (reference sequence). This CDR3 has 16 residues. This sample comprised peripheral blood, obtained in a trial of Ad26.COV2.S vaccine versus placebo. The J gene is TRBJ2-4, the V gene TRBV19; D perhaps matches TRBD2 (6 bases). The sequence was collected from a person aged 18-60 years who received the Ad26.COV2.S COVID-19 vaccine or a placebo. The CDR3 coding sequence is TGTGCCAGTAGTATAGAGGAGGGAGTAGCCAAAAACATTCAGTACTTC. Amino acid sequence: CASSIEEGVAKNIQYF.